What follows describes a single T cell receptor beta chain. The sample belongs to a study of blood T cells in healthy people across ages. The authors ran a second PCR of 7 to 11 cycles using a sample-barcoded 5' primer and a J-beta primer mix. TCRdb re-derived calls from the 5' RACE reads in MiXCR, one entry per CDR3 protein. The table includes more than 800,000 distinct CDR3 sequences, roughly 45% detected once. Material for sequencing was blood. This receptor was obtained from a woman between 55 and 75 years old in good health.

In DNA form, the CDR3 reads TGCAGTGCTAATTTTGGTCCCTACAATGAGCAGTTCTTC. Translation gives CSANFGPYNEQFF. This rearrangement joins TRBV20-1 to TRBJ2-1, with D unclear. Looked up from germline, CDR1 is DFQATT and CDR2 is SNEGSKA (reference sequence). Trimming stripped 4 bases from V and 2 bases from J, with 9 bases between. The CDR3 has 13 residues.